This note documents a single TCR beta chain sequence. This clonotype is described as large (0.1 to 1%). It lacks a known antigen. Base qualities are not provided; no much larger clone lies one nucleotide away. This sample was sequenced with a NextSeq 500. Starting from roughly 15 ng of total RNA, TCR libraries were made with the QIAseq Immune Repertoire RNA Library Kit, Human TCR Panel. TCR libraries were sequenced on an Illumina NextSeq with a Mid Output V2 kit, using asymmetric 261x41 paired-end reads. Every TCR library was diluted down to around 4 nM, then pooled, denatured and loaded at roughly 1 pM. The authors' analysis ran thus. The QIAGEN GeneGlobe Data Analysis Center was used to process TCR FASTQ files, and downstream analysis was done in R 3.5.2. Clonality was calculated as one minus the Shannon entropy normalized by the log of the number of unique productive sequences. Fisher exact tests at 5% FDR, run separately within each subset, picked out TRA or TRB clonotypes whose abundance differed between baseline and M1. Clonotypes with differential abundance were classified as emerging, expanding, contracting or non-expanding/contracting. Morisita's overlap index was used to measure how much repertoires overlapped between patients. TCRdb itself trimmed the public reads at Q25 with fastp, ran MiXCR and retained productive beta chains. Every distinct CDR3 protein forms one entry, paired with its most common genes and DNA. The V and J calls were not made by the authors but by TCRdb's processing. This sample's table has entries for more than 45 distinct CDR3 sequences.

Using a BD FACSAria II cell sorter, four subsets defined by PD-1 and/or TIGIT were sorted from live CD3+CD8+TCRalphabeta+ cells. Circulating CD8 T cells were sorted into four subsets by PD-1 and TIGIT expression to characterize their relevance to anti-PD-1 therapy response. For every sorted CD8 T-cell subset, sequencing covered both the TCR alpha and the TCR beta chains. Peripheral blood was collected at three points: before the first anti-PD-1 injection, after two injections and after four injections. PBMCs were immediately isolated by Ficoll gradient centrifugation. Until use, PBMCs were stored frozen in liquid nitrogen in RPMI containing roughly 20% FCS and about 10% DMSO. After thawing, PBMCs were stained with a viability dye and with antibodies against CD3, CD8alpha, TCRalphabeta, PD-1 and TIGIT. The RNeasy Kit was used to extract total RNA, and all samples came in with a RIN above 7. The data are from a study of circulating CD8 cells and anti-PD-1 response in melanoma (dated by TCRdb to 2020 to 2021). Notes on the research overall: Nivolumab was given to patients intravenously at 3 mg/kg every 2 weeks. Of the approximately 13 patients in the melanoma cohort, anti-PD-1 was received as first-line therapy by seven patients, and prior targeted therapy or immunotherapy had been received by six patients. The TCR repertoire analysis was performed on some 11 melanoma patients, comprising 7 non-responders and 4 responders. In on-treatment samples, a biotinylated anti-human IgG4 antibody was used to detect PD-1. Patients with complete or partial responses were classified as responders, and patients with stable or progressive disease (RECIST v1.1) were classified as non-responders.

Findings and caveats that apply to the study as a whole: Repertoires were found to be largely private between subsets, with under 8% of TRB clonotypes shared at M1, and the highest sharing was observed between DPOS and TIGIT. The DNEG repertoire was the most diverse; PD-1 and DPOS showed similar, higher clonality, and TIGIT repertoires were the least diverse. The cohort included both treatment-naive and previously treated patients, and the authors noted that this mix could influence results. Because of limited material, replicates were generally not included when the experiments were performed. The published TCR repertoire comparisons used only baseline and M1 samples from a small cohort with few responders. Because tumor material could not be accessed, tumor reactivity was instead assessed with peptide assays on expanded sorted subsets.

Sequencing was performed on CD8+ T cells from PBMCs, taken at baseline or after one month of anti-PD-1 therapy (not recorded which). The TCR was taken from a human donor with melanoma.

The CDR3 reads CASSALGAFF. The DNA reads TGTGCCAGCAGCGCCTTAGGGGCTTTCTTT. The chain was built from TRBV2 and TRBJ1-1, with the D gene not clear enough to name. V is cut by 6 bases and J by 11 bases, and the space between the germline ends is 10 bases. The CDR3 goes from the cysteine to the phenylalanine over 10 residues. Solely the CDR3 DNA is kept, with 30 bases framed from the first base. In the germline V gene, CDR1 corresponds to SNHLY and CDR2 to FYNNEI.